The TCR beta chain under discussion was sequenced for a study of blood T cell repertoires in COVID-19. V trimming: 5 bases; J trimming: 2 bases; junction bases outside the gene matches: 12. The length of the CDR3 is 18 residues. CDR1 and CDR2 from the germline V gene are SGHVS and FNYEAQ. Under the authors' procedure: The assay estimated nucleated cells by amplifying reference gene primers. Repertoires were generated with immunoSEQ multiplex PCR, while TCRdb's copy carries only in-frame clones and drops some. Clone size and the V and J calls come from that table; the DNA yielded D and trimming. This table holds 80,000 to 100,000 clones, roughly nine tenths found once.

Sequencing was carried out using peripheral blood. This sequence was found in a man aged 55 to 69 with acute or convalescent COVID-19. V gene TRBV7-6 combines with J gene TRBJ2-3; TRBD2 aligns across 11 bases. Here the CDR3 reads CASSLSGGAVIHTDTQYF. The CDR3 coding sequence is TGTGCCAGCAGCCTTAGCGGGGGGGCCGTTATTCACACAGATACGCAGTATTTT.